This entry lists 21 T cell receptor beta chains sequenced from one sample in a study of blood T cell repertoires in COVID-19. The method was immunoSEQ multiplex PCR; TCRdb's version includes in-frame clones alone and lacks a portion of them. Altogether hundreds of thousands of clones are present, 88% being singletons, with the ten largest covering 2% to 2.5%. Sample: PBMCs or T cells enriched from blood (not recorded which). These receptors were collected from a woman in her sixties in a cohort exposed to, infected with or recovered from COVID-19 (not recorded which).

This clone occurred once. The chain combines TRBV18 with TRBJ2-7, with 9 bases that match TRBD1. J gave up 2 bases and V 4 bases, and 18 bases lay outside the gene matches. CDR3 length: 19 residues. Germline loops: CDR1 KGHSH, CDR2 LQKENI. The chain's CDR3 is CASSRSVGQGKEEAYEQYF. CDR3 sequence (DNA): TGTGCCAGCTCACGATCCGTGGGACAGGGCAAAGAAGAAGCCTACGAGCAGTACTTC.

The chain carries TRBV6-5 and TRBJ1-1, with 7 bases lining up with TRBD1. There are 13 residues in the CDR3. Germline assignment: CDR1 MNHEY and CDR2 SVGAGI. The trim removed 1 base at V and 6 bases at J, leaving 2 bases unmatched. This CDR3 is CASSYFTGAEAFF. The CDR3 DNA sequence: TGTGCCAGCAGTTACTTCACAGGGGCTGAAGCTTTCTTT.

V gene TRBV5-4 combines with J gene TRBJ2-1, with 10 bases lining up with TRBD2. Germline V gives CDR1 SGHNT, CDR2 YYREEE (reference sequence). The CDR3 has 14 residues. V trimming: 0 bases; J trimming: 10 bases; junction bases outside the gene matches: 4. CDR3 in DNA: TGTGCCAGCAGCTTGGGGCTAGCGGGAGCCGAGCAGTTCTTC. It yields the protein CASSLGLAGAEQFF.

This clone occurred a few times. V is TRBV2 and J is TRBJ2-1; a possible D gene is TRBD1 (6 bases). The CDR3 totals 16 residues. V gave up 6 bases and J gave up 3 bases, with 18 bases separating them. In germline, CDR1 is SNHLY, CDR2 FYNNEI. This CDR3 is CASRVGAGAHYNEQFF. DNA of the CDR3: TGTGCCAGCAGGGTCGGGGCAGGGGCCCACTACAATGAGCAGTTCTTC.

The rearrangement joins TRBV7-9 to TRBJ1-4; D is possibly TRBD1 (5 bases). The germline CDR1 and CDR2 sequences are SEHNR and FQNEAQ (reference sequence). The length of the CDR3 is 14 residues. The germline V and J ends were trimmed by 4 bases and 7 bases, with 13 bases remaining between them. The CDR3 loop reads CASSSFRGGEKLFF. Written as DNA, the CDR3 is TGTGCCAGCAGCTCTTTTCGGGGGGGTGAAAAACTGTTTTTT.

This clone was counted once. This chain links TRBV5-6 with TRBJ2-1, with 8 bases fitting TRBD2. From germline, CDR1 is SGHDT and CDR2 YYEEEE. The CDR3 length is 16 residues. The trim removed 2 bases at V and 1 base at J, leaving 5 bases unmatched. The CDR3, as DNA: TGTGCCAGCAGCTTAGCGGGGGTAGCGTCCTACAATGAGCAGTTCTTC. It translates to CASSLAGVASYNEQFF.

In this sample, this clone turned up once. Relative to the germline gene, one junction end is altered; a read error may explain this. This chain connects TRBV28 to TRBJ2-1; 14 bases are a match to TRBD2. There are 16 residues in the CDR3. CDR1 is MDHEN and CDR2 is SYDVKM in the germline V gene. The CDR3 DNA reads TGTGCCAGCAGTTTATATGGGACTAGCGGGAGTGGAACTTGGGTCTTC. Encoded protein: CASSLYGTSGSGTWVF. Full variable domain (missing parts from reference TRBV28 and TRBJ2-1): DVKVTQSSRYLVKRTGEKVFLECVQDMDHENMFWYRQDPGLGLRLIYFSYDVKMKEKGDIPEGYSVSREKKERFSLILESASTNQTSMYLCASSLYGTSGSGTWVFGPGTRLTVL.

The chain uses TRBV19 and TRBJ1-5; TRBD1 agrees at 7 bases. The CDR3 consists of 14 residues. Germline CDR1 LNHDA, CDR2 SQIVND (reference sequence). Trimming removed 6 bases from V and 5 bases from J; junction bases left unmatched: 7. CDR3 in DNA: TGTGCCAGTAGCTGGGACAGCCGAGATCAGCCCCAGCATTTT. It encodes CASSWDSRDQPQHF. Variable domain in full (rest from reference TRBV19 and TRBJ1-5): DGGITQSPKYLFRKEGQNVTLSCEQNLNHDAMYWYRQDPGQGLRLIYYSQIVNDFQKGDIAEGYSVSREKKESFPLTVTSAQKNPTAFYLCASSWDSRDQPQHFGDGTRLSIL.

A word on this clone: Other DNA sequences of this sample code for an identical CDR3. This sequence joins TRBV29-1 and TRBJ2-3; maybe TRBD1 (6 bases). Germline V lookup: CDR1 SQVTM, CDR2 ANQGSEA. CDR3 size: 13 residues. The ends were cut back, 6 bases at V and 1 base at J, with 11 bases in the middle. The CDR3 loop reads CSVGQRGTDTQYF. The CDR3 region has the DNA TGCAGCGTCGGACAGCGAGGCACAGATACGCAGTATTTT.

J is TRBJ2-2 and V is TRBV7-3; 8 nucleotides match TRBD2. CDR1 is SGHTA and CDR2 is FQGTGA in the germline V gene. The CDR3 is made up of 16 amino acids. The junction had 13 bases not matched to a gene; V was cut back by 5 bases and J by 8 bases. The chain's CDR3 is CASSRQMAGGSGELFF. In DNA, the CDR3 is TGTGCCAGCAGCCGTCAGATGGCGGGAGGATCAGGGGAGCTGTTTTTT.

The chain is built from TRBV4-1 and TRBJ2-7, with 10 positions matching TRBD2. The germline CDR1 and CDR2 sequences are MGHRA and YSYEKL. CDR3 length: 18 amino acids. Unmatched junction bases numbered 11, after V lost 2 bases and J lost 1 base. The CDR3 DNA reads as TGCGCCAGCAGCCAACTAAGGTTACTAGCGGGATCGTCCTACGAGCAGTACTTC. Translating it yields CASSQLRLLAGSSYEQYF.

V usage is TRBV5-1 and J usage is TRBJ2-2, with 10 bases aligning to TRBD2. Germline values: CDR1 SGHRS, CDR2 YFSETQ. Trimming removed 4 bases from V and 1 base from J; junction bases left unmatched: 4. CDR3 length equals 16 residues. The CDR3 sequence: CASSPRTSGNTGELFF. Written as DNA, the CDR3 is TGCGCCAGCAGCCCTAGGACTAGCGGGAACACCGGGGAGCTGTTTTTT.

The CDR3 loop reads CASSLRQGIYEQYF. The CDR3 DNA reads as TGTGCCAGCAGTTTGCGACAGGGGATCTACGAGCAGTACTTC. This chain joins TRBV28 and TRBJ2-7; 8 bases map to TRBD1. CDR3 length: 14 residues. Trimming cost V 3 bases and J 3 bases; bases outside gene matches: 4. Germline V gene lookup returns CDR1 MDHEN and CDR2 SYDVKM.

V usage is TRBV5-5 and J usage is TRBJ2-1; 8 nucleotides line up with TRBD1. In germline, CDR1 is SGHKS, CDR2 YYEKEE (reference sequence). The CDR3 is 16 residues long. The ends lost 4 bases at V and 3 bases at J; junction bases unmatched: 9. This CDR3 is CASSRLTGDRYNEQFF. The CDR3 DNA reads TGTGCCAGCAGCCGCCTGACAGGGGATCGCTACAATGAGCAGTTCTTC.

V and J are TRBV6-2 or TRBV6-3 and TRBJ1-2, with 10 bases aligning to TRBD1. The trim removed 2 bases at V and 6 bases at J, leaving 3 bases unmatched. CDR1 is MNHEY, CDR2 SVGEGT, per germline. The CDR3 extends over 14 amino acids. CDR3 sequence (DNA): TGTGCCAGCAGTTACCTCGGACAGGGGGATGGCTACACCTTC. As protein: CASSYLGQGDGYTF.

V gene TRBV21-1 combines with J gene TRBJ2-1; TRBD2, the table's D call, was not compared with the DNA. TRBV21-1 is an annotated pseudogene. The CDR3 has 19 residues. The CDR3 reads CASIDRRTGSGSSYNEQFF. For the CDR3, the DNA is TGTGCCAGCATCGATCGACGGACGGGGAGCGGGAGCTCCTACAATGAGCAGTTCTTC.

The chain is built from TRBV24-1 and TRBJ2-7; tentative D call: TRBD1 (5 bases). Per the germline V gene, CDR1 is KGHDR and CDR2 is SFDVKD. V was trimmed by 3 bases and J by 1 base, leaving 9 bases between them. There are 14 residues in the CDR3. This chain's CDR3 is CATSDTRQSYEQYF. The CDR3 coding sequence is TGTGCCACCAGTGATACGAGACAGTCCTACGAGCAGTACTTC.

This clone was counted a few times. The chain is built from TRBV11-2 and TRBJ1-1; D unclear. Germline loops: CDR1 SGHAT, CDR2 FQNNGV. Trimming left V 4 bases short and J 11 bases short, with 8 bases between. This CDR3 comprises 10 residues. The CDR3 DNA sequence: TGTGCCAGCAGCTCCCGGACTGCTTTCTTT. This codes for CASSSRTAFF.

The chain couples TRBV7-6 to TRBJ2-5, with 13 bases identical to TRBD2. Trimming took 5 bases from V and 5 from J; bases not matched to a gene: 8. Germline CDR1 is SGHVS and CDR2 is FNYEAQ. This CDR3 spans 16 amino acids. CDR3 sequence (DNA): TGTGCCAGCAGCCCTGGACTAGCGGGAGTCCGTGAGACCCAGTACTTC. Protein sequence: CASSPGLAGVRETQYF.

This chain links TRBV5-1 with TRBJ2-1, with D perhaps TRBD2 (8 bases). This CDR3 is 16 amino acids long. V was trimmed by 4 bases and J by 6 bases, leaving 20 bases between them. Germline CDR1 is SGHRS and CDR2 is YFSETQ. The CDR3 DNA reads TGCGCCAGCAGCGACATTCCGGGAGGGGGCCGCAATGAGCAGTTCTTC. Its protein product is CASSDIPGGGRNEQFF.

The chain recombines TRBV9 with TRBJ1-6; a weak D match, TRBD1 (6 bases). Trimming removed 3 bases at V and 6 bases at J, with 13 bases between. In germline, CDR1 is SGDLS, CDR2 YYNGEE. The CDR3 has 15 amino acids. CDR3 nucleotide sequence: TGTGCCAGCAGCGCCATCGGACAGACTAATTCACCCCTCCACTTT. It yields the protein CASSAIGQTNSPLHF.